A selection of T cell receptor beta chains follows, all from one sample in a study of T-cell memory formation after mild COVID-19. TCRdb passed the 5' RACE reads through MiXCR, listing each CDR3 protein once. The repertoire includes about 320,000 distinct CDR3 sequences, roughly 13% of them detected once, and roughly a fifth sits in the top ten. What was sequenced was PBMCs or a T cell subset sorted from them (not recorded which). The receptors derive from a man in his late teens or twenties who had mild COVID-19 (a few samples of this study predate the infection). Cell type and time point are not known. Both conserved end residues are part of each CDR3. A D gene is named only where the DNA matches it firmly. A row's size may be missing; if present it is once, few, many or a size class.

size	J	D	V	CDR3	DNA
-	TRBJ2-2	TRBD1	TRBV5-1	CASSLMGQGPGELFF	TGCGCCAGCAGCTTGATGGGACAGGGCCCCGGGGAGCTGTTTTTT
few	TRBJ1-1	-	TRBV11-2	CASSLSGYEAFF	TGTGCCAGCAGCTTGTCGGGGTATGAAGCTTTCTTT
few	TRBJ2-2	-	TRBV12-3/TRBV12-4	CASSFPGSGELFF	TGTGCCAGCAGTTTTCCGGGATCAGGGGAGCTGTTTTTT
few	TRBJ1-4	-	TRBV3-1	CASSQSGLLEKLFF	TGTGCCAGCAGCCAATCGGGCCTATTAGAAAAACTGTTTTTT
many	TRBJ2-5	TRBD1	TRBV3-1	CASSPGDRGQETQYF	TGTGCCAGCAGCCCCGGGGACAGGGGGCAAGAGACCCAGTACTTC
-	TRBJ2-7	TRBD2	TRBV10-3	CAIRGTSGAYEQYF	TGTGCCATCAGAGGGACTAGCGGGGCCTACGAGCAGTACTTC
many	TRBJ2-5	-	TRBV5-1	CASSPDPPTETQYF	TGCGCCAGCAGCCCCGACCCACCGACGGAGACCCAGTACTTC
-	TRBJ2-3	TRBD2	TRBV2	CASTGTSGAADTQYF	TGTGCCAGCACAGGGACTAGCGGGGCGGCAGATACGCAGTATTTT
-	TRBJ1-1	-	TRBV4-1	CASSQARAGEAFF	TGCGCCAGCAGCCAGGCTCGGGCAGGGGAGGCTTTCTTT
many	TRBJ2-7	-	TRBV6-2/TRBV6-3	CASSRDAYEQYF	TGTGCCAGCAGCAGGGACGCCTACGAGCAGTACTTC
many	TRBJ1-6	-	TRBV4-1	CASSQGPGSPLHF	TGCGCCAGCAGCCAAGGGCCGGGATCACCCCTCCACTTT
-	TRBJ1-2	TRBD1	TRBV7-2	CASSFRTGDGYTF	TGTGCCAGCAGCTTTCGGACAGGCGATGGCTACACCTTC
few	TRBJ1-4	-	TRBV7-6	CASSSSGLNEKLFF	-
few	TRBJ1-5	-	TRBV6-2/TRBV6-3	CASSLTSNQPQHF	TGTGCCAGCAGCCTGACCAGCAATCAGCCCCAGCATTTT
many	TRBJ1-1	TRBD1	TRBV4-1	CASSQDQGARDTEAFF	TGCGCCAGCAGCCAAGACCAGGGGGCTAGGGACACTGAAGCTTTCTTT
-	TRBJ1-4	-	TRBV5-1	CASSLGPKEKLFF	TGCGCCAGCAGCTTGGGGCCGAAAGAAAAACTGTTTTTT
-	TRBJ2-3	TRBD1	TRBV4-1	CASSQQPWTGRGTDTQYF	TGCGCCAGCAGCCAACAACCATGGACAGGGCGTGGGACAGATACGCAGTATTTT
-	TRBJ2-3	TRBD2	TRBV4-3	CASSQDRPAGLVDTQYF	TGCGCCAGCAGCCAAGATCGGCCAGCGGGATTGGTAGATACGCAGTATTTT
few	TRBJ2-1	-	TRBV19	CASSTPGTALFHEQFF	TGTGCCAGTAGTACCCCAGGGACGGCGCTATTTCATGAGCAGTTCTTC
-	TRBJ1-1	-	TRBV12-3/TRBV12-4	CASSLLGRGVNTEAFF	TGTGCCAGCAGCCTGTTGGGACGAGGCGTGAACACTGAAGCTTTCTTT
-	TRBJ2-3	-	TRBV5-1	CASSLDVLGPTDTQYF	TGCGCCAGCAGCTTGGATGTTCTGGGGCCCACAGATACGCAGTATTTT
few	TRBJ1-1	-	TRBV12-3/TRBV12-4	CASSLLAAGEAFF	TGTGCCAGCAGTTTGCTCGCTGCTGGTGAAGCTTTCTTT
few	TRBJ2-3	TRBD2	TRBV9	CASSGTSGGSTDTQYF	TGTGCCAGCAGCGGGACTAGCGGGGGAAGCACAGATACGCAGTATTTT
-	TRBJ2-2	-	TRBV7-8	CASPGQRNTGELFF	TGTGCCAGCCCAGGGCAGAGGAACACCGGGGAGCTGTTTTTT
few	TRBJ2-2	-	TRBV4-1	CASSQQRGITGELFF	TGCGCCAGCAGCCAACAACGGGGGATCACCGGGGAGCTGTTTTTT
-	TRBJ2-2	TRBD2	TRBV7-2	CASSLFSGGVGELFF	TGTGCCAGCAGCTTGTTTAGCGGGGGGGTCGGGGAGCTGTTTTTT
-	TRBJ1-4	-	TRBV27	CASGRVFESNEKLFF	TGTGCCAGCGGCAGGGTTTTCGAGTCTAATGAAAAACTGTTTTTT
-	TRBJ2-5	TRBD1	TRBV20-1	CSAYDRGRGETQYF	TGCAGTGCTTACGACAGGGGGCGCGGAGAGACCCAGTACTTC
-	TRBJ2-1	-	TRBV12-3/TRBV12-4	CASSPGLPQFF	TGTGCCAGCAGCCCAGGACTACCACAGTTCTTC
few	TRBJ2-7	-	TRBV4-1	CASSQAGAYEQYF	TGCGCCAGCAGCCAGGCCGGAGCCTACGAGCAGTACTTC
-	TRBJ2-5	-	TRBV5-1	CASSILHGGETQYF	TGCGCCAGCAGCATTCTACACGGCGGCGAGACCCAGTACTTC
many	TRBJ2-1	-	TRBV9	CASSVGADYNEQFF	TGTGCCAGCAGCGTAGGGGCGGACTACAATGAGCAGTTCTTC
-	TRBJ2-3	-	TRBV5-1	CASSRSQGSTDTQYF	TGCGCCAGCAGCAGGAGTCAGGGGAGCACAGATACGCAGTATTTT
-	TRBJ2-3	-	TRBV10-3	CAISGGKTLQEDTQYF	TGTGCCATCAGTGGGGGGAAGACTCTTCAGGAAGATACGCAGTATTTT
many	TRBJ2-4	TRBD2	TRBV4-2	CASSQGAAGDIQYF	TGTGCCAGCAGCCAAGGGGCAGCGGGAGACATTCAGTACTTC
-	TRBJ2-2	-	TRBV28	CASSFLGSGTTGELFF	TGTGCCAGCAGTTTTTTGGGTTCGGGTACAACCGGGGAGCTGTTTTTT
few	TRBJ2-5	-	TRBV5-1	CASSPTGSHGQETQYF	TGCGCCAGCAGCCCTACAGGGTCTCATGGCCAAGAGACCCAGTACTTC
few	TRBJ2-5	-	TRBV5-1	CASSLELNQETQYF	TGCGCCAGCAGCTTGGAACTCAACCAAGAGACCCAGTACTTC
few	TRBJ1-5	-	TRBV6-6	CASSYSARGDNSNQPQHF	TGTGCCAGCAGTTACTCGGCTCGGGGCGATAATAGCAATCAGCCCCAGCATTTT
few	TRBJ1-4	TRBD1	TRBV5-5	CASSKAGGATNEKLFF	TGTGCCAGCAGCAAAGCAGGGGGTGCAACTAATGAAAAACTGTTTTTT
many	TRBJ2-7	-	TRBV5-1	CASNLGGVSYEQYF	TGCGCCAGCAACCTCGGTGGGGTATCCTACGAGCAGTACTTC
-	TRBJ2-1	-	TRBV4-1	CASSQDQTLTNPNEQFF	TGCGCCAGCAGCCAAGATCAGACACTCACCAATCCGAATGAGCAGTTCTTC